Listed below are T cell receptor beta chains from one sample, sequenced in a study of T cells in localized non-small cell lung cancer. The protocol was immunoSEQ multiplex PCR, while the TCRdb copy is restricted to in-frame clones and leaves out a portion. The sample carries some 64,000 clones, 80% to 90% recorded once. The sequencing used PBMCs, collected before any cancer treatment. The source is a man aged 35 to 70 with stage II lung adenocarcinoma. Each CDR3 is given with its conserved first and last residue. D genes are given only for firm matches. The size of a clone is reported for some rows only, either as once, few or many, or as a class for expanded clones.

size | J | D | V | CDR3 | DNA
- | TRBJ2-2 | - | TRBV5-1 | CASSLGRVDTGELFF | TGCGCCAGCAGCTTGGGCAGGGTGGACACCGGGGAGCTGTTTTTT
few | TRBJ2-3 | - | TRBV5-1 | CASSLFPSTDTQYF | TGCGCCAGCAGCTTGTTTCCTAGCACAGATACGCAGTATTTT
once | TRBJ1-3 | - | TRBV28 | CASSLTQEYAGNTIYF | TGTGCCAGCAGTTTAACGCAGGAGTACGCTGGAAACACCATATATTTT
medium-sized | TRBJ1-2 | - | TRBV5-1 | CASSFGGDYGYTF | TGCGCCAGCAGCTTCGGGGGCGACTATGGCTACACCTTC
- | TRBJ1-5 | - | TRBV6-1 | CASSEGGRSNQPQHF | TGTGCCAGCAGTGAAGGGGGGCGGAGCAATCAGCCCCAGCATTTT
- | TRBJ2-3 | TRBD2 | TRBV29-1 | CSAIRLRTSGFTDTQYF | TGCAGCGCTATTCGGCTCAGGACTAGCGGGTTCACAGATACGCAGTATTTT
- | TRBJ1-2 | - | TRBV29-1 | CSVEWGGGYGYTF | TGCAGCGTTGAATGGGGTGGTGGCTATGGCTACACCTTC
- | TRBJ2-7 | TRBD2 | TRBV4-3 | CASSQGGASGSSEQYF | TGCGCCAGCAGCCAAGGCGGCGCTAGCGGGAGTTCCGAGCAGTACTTC
- | TRBJ2-7 | TRBD1 | TRBV7-9 | CASSLKQPGQGDYEQYF | TGTGCCAGCAGCTTAAAACAACCGGGACAGGGGGACTACGAGCAGTACTTC
few | TRBJ2-7 | TRBD2 | TRBV11-2 | CASSPRAAGGDEQYF | TGTGCCAGCAGCCCCAGGGCCGCGGGAGGCGACGAGCAGTACTTC
- | TRBJ2-3 | - | TRBV14 | CASSPPGTDTQYF | TGTGCCAGCAGCCCCCCTGGAACAGATACGCAGTATTTT
- | TRBJ1-2 | - | TRBV7-2 | CASSSPYHSGYTF | TGTGCCAGCAGCTCCCCCTACCATTCTGGCTACACCTTC
- | TRBJ2-5 | - | TRBV9 | CASSPRPKETQYF | TGTGCCAGCAGCCCTCGCCCAAAAGAGACCCAGTACTTC
- | TRBJ2-1 | TRBD2 | TRBV19 | CASSIGSGRTNEQFF | TGTGCCAGTAGTATAGGGAGCGGGAGGACCAATGAGCAGTTCTTC
- | TRBJ1-4 | TRBD1 | TRBV30 | CAWSWTGGNEKLFF | TGTGCCTGGAGTTGGACAGGGGGTAATGAAAAACTGTTTTTT
once | TRBJ1-1 | TRBD1 | TRBV6-1 | CASSRQGGTEAFF | TGTGCCAGCAGTCGACAGGGAGGAACTGAAGCTTTCTTT
- | TRBJ2-7 | - | TRBV29-1 | CSVGQESYEQYF | TGCAGCGTTGGACAGGAGTCCTACGAGCAGTACTTC
- | TRBJ1-5 | TRBD1 | TRBV6-4 | CASSGGDRGRQPQHF | TGTGCCAGCAGTGGGGGGGACAGGGGGCGTCAGCCCCAGCATTTT
- | TRBJ2-1 | TRBD2 | TRBV6-6 | CASSYKIAGSGDEQFF | TGTGCCAGCAGTTATAAGATAGCGGGATCGGGGGATGAGCAGTTCTTC
- | TRBJ2-2 | TRBD1 | TRBV19 | CASSTQGAPGELFF | TGTGCCAGTAGTACACAGGGGGCTCCCGGGGAGCTGTTTTTT
- | TRBJ1-1 | - | TRBV29-1 | CSVESPTVSEAFF | TGCAGCGTTGAATCCCCGACAGTCTCTGAAGCTTTCTTT
- | TRBJ1-2 | - | TRBV28 | CASSLFGGPNTF | TGTGCCAGCAGTTTATTTGGGGGCCCCAACACCTTC
- | TRBJ2-3 | - | TRBV10-3 | CAISESTDTQYF | TGTGCCATCAGTGAGTCCACAGATACGCAGTATTTT
- | TRBJ2-2 | TRBD2 | TRBV30 | CAASTSFNTGELFF | TGTGCCGCTTCGACTAGCTTTAACACCGGGGAGCTGTTTTTT
- | TRBJ1-5 | - | TRBV19 | CASSFPQGERAQPQHF | TGTGCCAGTAGTTTTCCACAGGGAGAACGGGCTCAGCCCCAGCATTTT
- | TRBJ1-3 | - | TRBV4-2 | CASSQDTAGSGNTIYF | TGTGCCAGCAGCCAAGATACAGCCGGCTCTGGAAACACCATATATTTT
- | TRBJ2-7 | - | TRBV18 | CASSPTLGSSYEQYF | TGTGCCAGCTCACCAACACTGGGGAGCTCCTACGAGCAGTACTTC
- | TRBJ2-2 | TRBD2 | TRBV6-6 | CATASGNTGELFF | TGTGCCACCGCTAGCGGAAACACCGGGGAGCTGTTTTTT
- | TRBJ2-7 | - | TRBV29-1 | CSVEGTAARRQYF | TGCAGCGTTGAAGGGACAGCCGCTCGAAGGCAGTACTTC
- | TRBJ2-1 | - | TRBV7-3 | CASSVDSFNEQFF | TGTGCCAGCAGCGTGGACAGTTTCAATGAGCAGTTCTTC
once | TRBJ1-4 | - | TRBV6-1 | CASSDQGGREKLFF | TGTGCCAGCAGTGACCAGGGTGGTCGTGAAAAACTGTTTTTT
once | TRBJ1-1 | TRBD1 | TRBV19 | CASSPRTGGHTEAFF | TGTGCCAGTAGCCCCCGGACAGGGGGTCACACTGAAGCTTTCTTT
few | TRBJ1-2 | - | TRBV7-3 | CASSLSAGNYGYTF | TGTGCCAGCAGCTTATCGGCCGGAAACTATGGCTACACCTTC
- | TRBJ2-7 | - | TRBV29-1 | CSGSSGYYEQYF | TGCAGCGGCAGCTCGGGGTACTACGAGCAGTACTTC
- | TRBJ2-3 | - | TRBV12-5 | CASGLSGQTGGRREGQTDTQYF | TGTGCTAGTGGTTTGTCAGGTCAGACAGGGGGCCGGCGGGAGGGCCAAACAGATACGCAGTATTTT
- | TRBJ2-2 | - | TRBV7-9 | CASSFTGELFF | TGTGCCAGCAGCTTCACCGGGGAGCTGTTTTTT
- | TRBJ2-1 | TRBD2 | TRBV7-8 | CASSPLGLAGANEQFF | TGTGCCAGCAGCCCCTTGGGACTAGCGGGGGCCAATGAGCAGTTCTTC
- | TRBJ2-7 | - | TRBV19 | CASSIGSEQYF | TGTGCCAGTAGTATCGGTAGCGAGCAGTACTTC
- | TRBJ1-1 | - | TRBV28 | CASSPVSRGLNTEAFF | TGTGCCAGCAGCCCCGTAAGCAGGGGCCTGAACACTGAAGCTTTCTTT
- | TRBJ2-7 | TRBD2 | TRBV10-2 | CAIWTSGTYEQYF | TGCGCCATATGGACTAGCGGAACCTACGAGCAGTACTTC
- | TRBJ1-4 | - | TRBV5-1 | CASSLDGTSNEKLFF | TGCGCCAGCAGCTTGGACGGTACCTCTAATGAAAAACTGTTTTTT
once | TRBJ2-7 | - | TRBV18 | CASSLSSPDVYFF | TGTGCCAGCTCACTTTCCTCTCCCGACGTCTATTTTTTC
many | TRBJ1-5 | - | TRBV5-1 | CASNSGLNQPQHF | TGCGCCAGCAACTCGGGACTCAATCAGCCCCAGCATTTT
- | TRBJ1-1 | - | TRBV5-6 | CASSPGGGPMNTEAFF | TGTGCCAGCAGCCCGGGGGGTGGACCCATGAACACTGAAGCTTTCTTT